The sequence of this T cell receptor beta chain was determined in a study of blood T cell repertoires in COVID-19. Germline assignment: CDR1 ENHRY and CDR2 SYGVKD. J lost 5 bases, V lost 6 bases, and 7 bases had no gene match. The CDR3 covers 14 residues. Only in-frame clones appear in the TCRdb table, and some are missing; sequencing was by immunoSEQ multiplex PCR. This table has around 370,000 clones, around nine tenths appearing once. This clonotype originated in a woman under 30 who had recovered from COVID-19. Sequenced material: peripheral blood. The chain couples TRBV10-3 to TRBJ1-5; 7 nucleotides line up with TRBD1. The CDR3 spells CAIRRDSVDQPQHF. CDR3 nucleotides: TGTGCCATCAGGCGGGACAGCGTCGATCAGCCCCAGCATTTT.